This T cell receptor beta chain comes out of a study of molecular identifiers for immune sequencing clone quantification. V shed 3 bases and J shed 6 bases, with 13 bases lying between them. The length of the CDR3 is 14 residues. This clonotype was counted ten times or more. The antigen remains undetermined. In the sort, naive CD8 T cells were defined as CD8+CD4-CCR7+CD45RA+. Findings and caveats of the study: Researchers reportedly could pick up spiked Jurkat TCR RNA from one cell mixed into about a million naive cells. Identical TCR molecules that share a barcode could lead to an underestimation of highly expanded clone sizes. Clones carrying above 20 RNA copies accounted for over 99% of effector molecules, under 1% in naive cells.

MiXCR, applied by TCRdb to the PCR reads, yields one record per CDR3 protein. The data show 40,000 to 45,000 distinct CDR3 sequences, with roughly 21% seen just once and less than 1.2% held by the top ten. The TCR was taken from a human donor in good health. Some libraries in this study had Jurkat cell RNA spiked in. Material for sequencing was naive CD8+ T cells from blood, with Jurkat cell RNA spiked in. Subset indicated: FACS-sorted CD8+CD4-CCR7+CD45RA+ naive T cells. The rearrangement joins TRBV12-3 or TRBV12-4 to TRBJ2-3; D remains unclear. The CDR3 DNA reads as TGTGCCAGCAGTTTGGACGGGTCGCCTGATACGCAGTATTTT. Amino acids: CASSLDGSPDTQYF.